This T cell receptor (beta chain) emerged from a study of response to subunit inactivated influenza vaccine. The V and J ends lost 5 bases and 6 bases, in that order; junction bases with no gene match: 4. CDR1 and CDR2 (germline): MNHNS, SASEGT. This CDR3 has 13 residues. Comment on this clonotype: Its cognate antigen is unknown.

Study-level results: Each seasonal influenza vaccination recruits few new T cells, the authors suggested.

Each CDR3 protein is one row after TCRdb ran MiXCR on the RT-PCR reads. The table shows approximately 730,000 distinct CDR3 sequences, with approximately 15% occurring only once. The clonotype originates from a man aged 50 to 60 who received an inactivated influenza vaccine. V and J are TRBV6-1 and TRBJ2-4, with 7 bases matching TRBD1. The sample consisted of PBMCs from blood, taken less than 15 days before vaccination. The CDR3 nucleotides read TGTGCCAGCAGTCCCCGGGACAGAAACATTCAGTACTTC. Protein: CASSPRDRNIQYF.